A selection of T cell receptor beta chains follows, all from one sample in a study of T cell repertoires in cytomegalovirus infection. Each CDR3 protein gets one entry after TCRdb re-called the reads with MiXCR. The table records 700,000 to 850,000 distinct CDR3 sequences, roughly 33% of them present only once. Their antigens are not known. The sequences come from cultured CD8+ T cells from PBMCs, collected from culture after CMV antigen stimulation. These receptor sequences come from a human donor in good health (CMV status not recorded). Some clones in this sample may be carry-over from other donors' samples. CDR3s leave out the opening cysteine and the closing phenylalanine or tryptophan.

V gene | CDR3 protein
TRBV20-1 | SARAGGYNQPQH
TRBV7-6 | ASSSTPRQASYEQY
TRBV6-5 | ASSYGPGGADTEAF
TRBV19 | ASSIDHRTVHQPQH
TRBV14 | ASSLRLARTDTQY
TRBV28 | ASSHPPGGPYNEQF
TRBV7-2 | ASSQTNRAANQPQH
TRBV27 | ASRTSGGDTGELF
TRBV27 | ASSLTQGGGGTEAF
TRBV7-9 | ASSFERGQETQY
TRBV7-3 | ASSSKLVEGNYGYT
TRBV5-1 | ASSYRQNSYEQY
TRBV2 | ASSKGLDNEQF
TRBV6-2/TRBV6-3 | ASSYFTSYNEQF
TRBV7-2 | ASSLDSSSRDYEQY
TRBV14 | ASSSGTGGPGDYGYT
TRBV4-1 | ASSQDGTADQPQH
TRBV7-8 | ASSSLGGAPGETQY